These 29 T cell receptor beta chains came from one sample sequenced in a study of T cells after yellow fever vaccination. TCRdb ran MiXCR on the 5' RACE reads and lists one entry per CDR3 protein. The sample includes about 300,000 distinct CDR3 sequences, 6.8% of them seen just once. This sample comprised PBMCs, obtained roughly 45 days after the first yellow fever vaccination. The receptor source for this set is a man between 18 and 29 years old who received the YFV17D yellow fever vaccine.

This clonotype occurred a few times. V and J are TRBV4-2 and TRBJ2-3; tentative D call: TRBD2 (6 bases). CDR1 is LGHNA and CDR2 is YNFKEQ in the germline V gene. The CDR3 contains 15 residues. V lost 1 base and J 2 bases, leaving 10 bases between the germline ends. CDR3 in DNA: TGTGCCAGCAGCCAAGTGCGGGGAGTCACAGATACGCAGTATTTT. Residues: CASSQVRGVTDTQYF.

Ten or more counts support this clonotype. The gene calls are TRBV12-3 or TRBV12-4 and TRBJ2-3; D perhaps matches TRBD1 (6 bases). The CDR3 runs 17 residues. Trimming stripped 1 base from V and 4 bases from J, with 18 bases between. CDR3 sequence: CASSLGSRTASSDTQYF. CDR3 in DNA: TGTGCCAGCAGTTTAGGTTCCCGGACAGCGTCTTCAGATACGCAGTATTTT.

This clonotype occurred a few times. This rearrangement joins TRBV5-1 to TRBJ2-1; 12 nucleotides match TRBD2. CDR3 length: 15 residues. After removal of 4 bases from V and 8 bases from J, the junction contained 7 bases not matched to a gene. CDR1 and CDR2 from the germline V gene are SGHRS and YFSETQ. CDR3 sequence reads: CASSNLAGGKDEQFF. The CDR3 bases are TGCGCCAGCAGCAATCTAGCGGGGGGGAAAGATGAGCAGTTCTTC.

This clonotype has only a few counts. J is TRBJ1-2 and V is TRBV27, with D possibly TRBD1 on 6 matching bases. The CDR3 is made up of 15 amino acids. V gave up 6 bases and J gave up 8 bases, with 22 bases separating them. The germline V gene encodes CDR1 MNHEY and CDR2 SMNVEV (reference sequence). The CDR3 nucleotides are TGTGCCAGCAGGAGTACGGGGGCGCGGTCGGGGGGCTACACCTTC. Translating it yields CASRSTGARSGGYTF.

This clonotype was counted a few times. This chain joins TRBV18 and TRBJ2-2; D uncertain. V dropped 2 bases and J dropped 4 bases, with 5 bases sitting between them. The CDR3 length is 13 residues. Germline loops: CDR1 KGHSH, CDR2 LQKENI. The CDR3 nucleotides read TGTGCCAGCTCACCAGCCGTCACCGGGGAGCTGTTTTTT. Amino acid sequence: CASSPAVTGELFF.

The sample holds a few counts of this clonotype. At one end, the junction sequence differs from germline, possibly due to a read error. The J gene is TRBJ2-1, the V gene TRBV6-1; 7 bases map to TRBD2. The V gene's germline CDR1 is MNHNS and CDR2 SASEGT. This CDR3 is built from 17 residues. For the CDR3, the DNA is TGTGCCATCAGTGAAGCTAGCGGACTTAGCTCCTACAATGAGCAGTTCTTC. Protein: CAISEASGLSSYNEQFF.

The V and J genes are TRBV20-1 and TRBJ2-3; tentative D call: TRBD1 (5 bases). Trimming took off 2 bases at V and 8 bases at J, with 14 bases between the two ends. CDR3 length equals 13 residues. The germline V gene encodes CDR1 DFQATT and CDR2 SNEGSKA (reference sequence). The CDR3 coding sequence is TGCAGTGCTAGAATTTCCCAGGGCGGTACGCAGTATTTT. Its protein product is CSARISQGGTQYF.

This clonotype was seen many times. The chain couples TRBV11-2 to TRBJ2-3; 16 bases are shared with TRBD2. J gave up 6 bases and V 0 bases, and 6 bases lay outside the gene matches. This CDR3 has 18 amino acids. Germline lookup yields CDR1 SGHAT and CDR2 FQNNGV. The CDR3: CASSLEGTSGGASDTQYF. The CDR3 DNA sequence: TGTGCCAGCAGCTTAGAGGGGACTAGCGGGGGGGCGAGTGATACGCAGTATTTT.

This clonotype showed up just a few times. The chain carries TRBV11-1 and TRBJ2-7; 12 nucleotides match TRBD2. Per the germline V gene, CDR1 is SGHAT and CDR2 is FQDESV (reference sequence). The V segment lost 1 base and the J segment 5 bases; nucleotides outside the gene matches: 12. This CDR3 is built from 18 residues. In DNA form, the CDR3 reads TGTGCCAGCAGCTTAGAATTCCGTCTAGCGGGGGGGTTAAACGAGCAGTACTTC. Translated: CASSLEFRLAGGLNEQYF.

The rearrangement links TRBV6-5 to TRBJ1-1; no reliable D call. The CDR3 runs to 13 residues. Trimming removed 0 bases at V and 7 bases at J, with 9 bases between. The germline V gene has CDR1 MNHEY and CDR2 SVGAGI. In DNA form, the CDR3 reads TGTGCCAGCAGTTACTCGACTTTTGGTGAAGCTTTCTTT. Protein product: CASSYSTFGEAFF.

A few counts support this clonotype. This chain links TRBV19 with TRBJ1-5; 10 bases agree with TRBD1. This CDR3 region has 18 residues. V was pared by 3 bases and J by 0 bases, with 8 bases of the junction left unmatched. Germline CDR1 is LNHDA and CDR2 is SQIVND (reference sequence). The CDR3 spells CASSIFGTGAYSNQPQHF. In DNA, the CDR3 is TGTGCCAGTAGTATTTTTGGGACAGGGGCTTATAGCAATCAGCCCCAGCATTTT. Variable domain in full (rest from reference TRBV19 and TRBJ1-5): DGGITQSPKYLFRKEGQNVTLSCEQNLNHDAMYWYRQDPGQGLRLIYYSQIVNDFQKGDIAEGYSVSREKKESFPLTVTSAQKNPTAFYLCASSIFGTGAYSNQPQHFGDGTRLSIL.

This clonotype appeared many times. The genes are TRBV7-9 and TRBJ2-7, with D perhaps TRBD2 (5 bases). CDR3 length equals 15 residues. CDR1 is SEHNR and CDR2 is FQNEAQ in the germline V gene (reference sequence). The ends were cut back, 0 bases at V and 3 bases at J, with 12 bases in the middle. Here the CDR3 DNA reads TGTGCCAGCAGCTTAGCGCTTGGAGAGGGCTACGAGCAGTACGTC. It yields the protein CASSLALGEGYEQYV.

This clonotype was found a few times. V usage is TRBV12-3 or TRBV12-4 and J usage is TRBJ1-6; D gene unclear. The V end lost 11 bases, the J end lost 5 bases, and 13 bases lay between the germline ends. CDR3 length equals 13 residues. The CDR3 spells CAGARGNNSPLHF. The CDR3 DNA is TGTGCCGGTGCCAGAGGGAATAATTCACCCCTCCACTTT.

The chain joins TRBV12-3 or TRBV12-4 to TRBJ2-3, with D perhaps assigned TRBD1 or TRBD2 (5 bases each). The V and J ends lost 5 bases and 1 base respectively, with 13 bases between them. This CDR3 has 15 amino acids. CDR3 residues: CASSMPGRRTDTQYF. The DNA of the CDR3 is TGTGCCAGCAGTATGCCGGGACGGCGCACAGATACGCAGTATTTT.

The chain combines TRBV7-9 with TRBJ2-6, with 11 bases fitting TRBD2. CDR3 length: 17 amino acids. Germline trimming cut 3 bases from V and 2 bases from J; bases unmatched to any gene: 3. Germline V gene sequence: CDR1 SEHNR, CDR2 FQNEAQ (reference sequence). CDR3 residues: CASSFLAGGAGANVLTF. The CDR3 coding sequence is TGTGCCAGCAGCTTCCTAGCGGGGGGAGCTGGGGCCAACGTCCTGACTTTC.

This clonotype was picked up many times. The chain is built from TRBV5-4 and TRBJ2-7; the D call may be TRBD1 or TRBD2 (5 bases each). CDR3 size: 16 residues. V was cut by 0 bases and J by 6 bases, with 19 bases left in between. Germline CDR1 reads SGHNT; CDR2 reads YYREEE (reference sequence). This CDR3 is CASSLDSARAGAEQYF. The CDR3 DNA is TGTGCCAGCAGCTTGGATTCCGCGAGGGCCGGGGCCGAGCAGTACTTC.

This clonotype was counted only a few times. The DNA of the CDR3 is TGTGCCAGCTCACCAACCGGGACAGGTCTTCGCGGGGAGCTGTTTTTT. The encoded protein is CASSPTGTGLRGELFF. The chain employs TRBV18 and TRBJ2-2; 8 bases line up with TRBD1. This CDR3 has 16 amino acids. The junction had 9 bases not matched to a gene; V was cut back by 2 bases and J by 7 bases. Germline values: CDR1 KGHSH, CDR2 LQKENI.

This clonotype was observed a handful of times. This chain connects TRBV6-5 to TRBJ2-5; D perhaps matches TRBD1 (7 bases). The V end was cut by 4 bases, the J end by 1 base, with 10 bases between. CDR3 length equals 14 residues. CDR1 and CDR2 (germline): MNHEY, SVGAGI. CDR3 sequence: CASSWRGPQETQYF. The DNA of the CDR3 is TGTGCCAGCAGTTGGAGGGGGCCCCAAGAGACCCAGTACTTC.

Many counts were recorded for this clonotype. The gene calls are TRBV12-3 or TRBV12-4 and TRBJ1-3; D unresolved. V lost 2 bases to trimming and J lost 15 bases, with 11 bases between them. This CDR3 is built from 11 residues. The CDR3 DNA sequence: TGTGCCAGCAGTTTACTCCGGGCCAAATATTTT. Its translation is CASSLLRAKYF.

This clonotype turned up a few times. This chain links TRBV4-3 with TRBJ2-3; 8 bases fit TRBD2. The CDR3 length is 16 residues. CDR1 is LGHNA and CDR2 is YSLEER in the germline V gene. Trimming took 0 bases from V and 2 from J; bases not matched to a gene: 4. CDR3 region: CASSQDGGGYTDTQYF. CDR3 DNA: TGCGCCAGCAGCCAAGACGGGGGGGGGTACACAGATACGCAGTATTTT.

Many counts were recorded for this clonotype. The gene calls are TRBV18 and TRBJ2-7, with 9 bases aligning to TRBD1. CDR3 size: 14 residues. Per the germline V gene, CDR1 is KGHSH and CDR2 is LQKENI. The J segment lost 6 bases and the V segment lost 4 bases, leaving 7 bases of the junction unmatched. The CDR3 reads CASSRRDRGGEQYV. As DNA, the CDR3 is TGTGCCAGCTCACGAAGAGACAGGGGGGGCGAGCAGTACGTC.

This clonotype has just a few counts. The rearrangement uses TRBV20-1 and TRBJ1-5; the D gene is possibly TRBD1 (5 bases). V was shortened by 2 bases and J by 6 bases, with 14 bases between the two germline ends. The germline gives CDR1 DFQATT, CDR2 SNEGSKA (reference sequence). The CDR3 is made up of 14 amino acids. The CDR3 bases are TGCAGTGCTAGATTGCGGGGGACGATTCAGCCCCAGCATTTT. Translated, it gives CSARLRGTIQPQHF.

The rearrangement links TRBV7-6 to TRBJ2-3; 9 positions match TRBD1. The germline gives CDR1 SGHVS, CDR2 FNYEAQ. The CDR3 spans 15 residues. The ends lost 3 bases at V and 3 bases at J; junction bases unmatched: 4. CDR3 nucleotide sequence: TGTGCCAGCAGCTTGGGACAGGGAAGGACAGATACGCAGTATTTT. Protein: CASSLGQGRTDTQYF.

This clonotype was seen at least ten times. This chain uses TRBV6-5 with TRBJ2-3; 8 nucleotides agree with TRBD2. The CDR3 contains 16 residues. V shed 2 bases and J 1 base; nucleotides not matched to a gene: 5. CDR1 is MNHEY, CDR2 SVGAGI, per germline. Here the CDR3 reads CASSYTYSGGTDTQYF. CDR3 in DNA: TGTGCCAGCAGTTACACATATAGCGGGGGCACAGATACGCAGTATTTT.

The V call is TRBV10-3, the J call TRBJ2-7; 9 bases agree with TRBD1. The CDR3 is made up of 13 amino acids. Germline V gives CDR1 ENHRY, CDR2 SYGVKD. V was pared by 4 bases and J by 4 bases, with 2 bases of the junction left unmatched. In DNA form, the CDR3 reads TGTGCCATCAGTGGGGGACAGGGATACGAGCAGTACGTC. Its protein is CAISGGQGYEQYV.

CDR3 in amino acids: CASSSTGISYNEQFF. In nucleotides, the CDR3 is TGTGCCAGCAGCTCGACAGGGATCTCCTACAATGAGCAGTTCTTC. The V gene is TRBV5-6, the J gene TRBJ2-1; 7 nucleotides agree with TRBD1. Germline assignment: CDR1 SGHDT and CDR2 YYEEEE. After removal of 3 bases from V and 0 bases from J, the junction contained 3 bases not matched to a gene. The CDR3 length is 15 residues.

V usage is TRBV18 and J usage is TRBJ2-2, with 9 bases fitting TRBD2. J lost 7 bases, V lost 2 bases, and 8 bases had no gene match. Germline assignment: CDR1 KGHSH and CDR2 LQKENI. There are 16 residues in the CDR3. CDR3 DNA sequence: TGTGCCAGCTCACCAGGCGGGACTAGCTTGAGCGGGGAGCTGTTTTTT. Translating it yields CASSPGGTSLSGELFF. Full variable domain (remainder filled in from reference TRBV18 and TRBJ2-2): NAGVMQNPRHLVRRRGQEARLRCSPMKGHSHVYWYRQLPEEGLKFMVYLQKENIIDESGMPKERFSAEFPKEGPSILRIQQVVRGDSAAYFCASSPGGTSLSGELFFGEGSRLTVL.

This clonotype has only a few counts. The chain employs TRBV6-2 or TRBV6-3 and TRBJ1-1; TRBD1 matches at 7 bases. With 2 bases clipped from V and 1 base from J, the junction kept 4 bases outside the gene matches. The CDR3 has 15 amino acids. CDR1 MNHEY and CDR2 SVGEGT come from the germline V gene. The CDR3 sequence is CASSYPYRGNTEAFF. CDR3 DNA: TGTGCCAGCAGTTACCCGTACAGGGGGAACACTGAAGCTTTCTTT.

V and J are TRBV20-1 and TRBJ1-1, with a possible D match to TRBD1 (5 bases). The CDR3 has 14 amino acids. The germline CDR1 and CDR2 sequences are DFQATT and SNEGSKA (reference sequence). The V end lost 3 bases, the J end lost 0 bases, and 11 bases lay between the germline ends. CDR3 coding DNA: TGCAGTGCTAGTAGGGACGGACTGAACACTGAAGCTTTCTTT. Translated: CSASRDGLNTEAFF.